This T cell receptor beta chain was captured by sequencing in a study of shared clonotypes between healthy human individuals. The data were produced by immunoSEQ multiplex PCR, yet TCRdb's version contains in-frame clones alone and is incomplete. The sample gives 850,000 to 1,100,000 clones, 70% to 85% of which show up once; about 0.89% is in the top ten. The trim removed 3 bases at V and 4 bases at J, leaving 14 bases unmatched. The germline V gene has CDR1 GTSNPN and CDR2 SVGIG (reference sequence). This CDR3 comprises 17 residues. The specimen sequenced was memory CD4+ T cells from PBMCs. Stated subset: CD45RA-negative fraction. This TCR was recovered from a man aged 18 to 30 in good health. Some clones in this sample may be carry-over from other donors' samples. The chain carries TRBV30 and TRBJ1-4, with 7 nucleotides matching TRBD1. Here the CDR3 reads CAWRIPGGRRDNEKLFF. CDR3 DNA sequence: TGTGCCTGGAGGATCCCAGGGGGTCGGAGGGATAATGAAAAACTGTTTTTT.